Presented here are 28 T cell receptor beta chains from one specimen sequenced in a study of control samples from healthy donors and cancer patients. Method: immunoSEQ multiplex PCR; TCRdb's copy keeps in-frame clones and lacks some. The sample lists about 140,000 clones; more than 90% were seen once. Sequenced sample: blood. These receptors all stem from a man aged 25-45 years in good health.

This clone was counted between two and nine times. As DNA, the CDR3 is TGTGCCAGCAGGGGACTGCATAGCAATCAGCCCCAGCATTTT. This gives the protein CASRGLHSNQPQHF. The chain links TRBV6-5 to TRBJ1-5, with D possibly matching TRBD1 (5 bases). Germline CDR1 and CDR2: MNHEY and SVGAGI. Trimming took 6 bases from V and 0 from J, leaving 9 bases between them. The CDR3 has 14 residues.

The chain combines TRBV4-1 with TRBJ1-6, with 9 bases lining up with TRBD1. The CDR3 is 16 amino acids. V was clipped by 5 bases and J by 9 bases; unmatched bases: 11. Germline V gene sequence: CDR1 MGHRA, CDR2 YSYEKL. CDR3 in amino acids: CASSYRGLRVISPLHF. CDR3 nucleotide sequence: TGCGCCAGCAGCTACAGGGGGCTTCGAGTAATTTCACCCCTCCACTTT.

The V call is TRBV28, the J call TRBJ2-1; 8 positions agree with TRBD2. Per germline, CDR1 MDHEN and CDR2 SYDVKM. With 7 bases clipped from V and 5 bases from J, the junction kept 7 bases outside the gene matches. This CDR3 has 14 amino acids. CDR3 sequence reads: CASILAGNHNEQFF. CDR3 sequence (DNA): TGTGCCAGCATCTTAGCGGGAAACCACAATGAGCAGTTCTTC. The full variable domain, with the rest looked up from reference TRBV28 and TRBJ2-1, is DVKVTQSSRYLVKRTGEKVFLECVQDMDHENMFWYRQDPGLGLRLIYFSYDVKMKEKGDIPEGYSVSREKKERFSLILESASTNQTSMYLCASILAGNHNEQFFGPGTRLTVL.

The chain carries TRBV11-2 and TRBJ1-1; D ambiguous. The germline gives CDR1 SGHAT, CDR2 FQNNGV. Trimming pared 0 bases from V and 11 bases from J, leaving 13 bases between. CDR3 length: 13 residues. CDR3 in DNA: TGTGCCAGCAGCTTAGAGTCTTCGAGGGTGGCTTTCTTT. As protein: CASSLESSRVAFF.

The chain has TRBV6-5 and TRBJ2-7; 10 positions match TRBD1. V gave up 7 bases and J gave up 3 bases; unmatched junction bases: 6. Germline V gene data show CDR1 as MNHEY and CDR2 as SVGAGI. There are 14 residues in the CDR3. The CDR3 is CASNPRDRGYEQYF. The CDR3 nucleotides are TGTGCCAGCAACCCCCGGGACAGGGGCTACGAGCAGTACTTC.

V gene TRBV2 combines with J gene TRBJ1-3; possible D gene TRBD1, 6 bases. The V gene lost 2 bases and the J gene lost 3 bases, with 11 bases spanning the gap. The CDR3 has 15 amino acids. Germline-derived CDR1 and CDR2 are SNHLY and FYNNEI. CDR3 loop: CASSERGFRGNTIYF. CDR3 coding DNA: TGTGCCAGCAGTGAAAGGGGGTTTCGTGGAAACACCATATATTTT.

The CDR3 loop is CATPLERTGFYWGYTF. In DNA form, the CDR3 reads TGTGCCACCCCTCTTGAGAGGACCGGTTTTTATTGGGGCTACACCTTC. This chain links TRBV24-1 with TRBJ1-2; no clear D. This CDR3 contains 16 residues. V shed 9 bases and J shed 8 bases, with 27 bases lying between them. Germline CDR1 and CDR2: KGHDR and SFDVKD.

The chain links TRBV6-5 to TRBJ2-2, with 10 positions matching TRBD2. Germline CDR1 is MNHEY and CDR2 is SVGAGI. Trimming cost V 7 bases and J 3 bases; bases outside gene matches: 5. The CDR3 length is 15 residues. CDR3 sequence (DNA): TGTGCCAGCACCGTAACTAGCGGGGACACCGGGGAGCTGTTTTTT. Protein sequence: CASTVTSGDTGELFF.

A single count supports this clone. The rearrangement joins TRBV11-1 to TRBJ2-1; 11 bases are shared with TRBD1. Trimming took 3 bases from V and 7 from J; bases not matched to a gene: 5. The CDR3 is 15 residues long. Germline V gene sequence: CDR1 SGHAT, CDR2 FQDESV (reference sequence). The CDR3 coding sequence is TGTGCCAGCAGCTTGGGGACAGGGGGACGGAATGAGCAGTTCTTC. Translation: CASSLGTGGRNEQFF.

The J gene is TRBJ1-6, the V gene TRBV4-1; TRBD1 agrees at 8 bases. The V segment lost 1 base and the J segment 8 bases; nucleotides outside the gene matches: 7. Germline CDR1 and CDR2: MGHRA and YSYEKL. The CDR3 consists of 16 residues. The CDR3 nucleotides read TGCGCCAGCAGCCAAGTATTTGAGACAGGGGATTCACCCCTCCACTTT. Its translation: CASSQVFETGDSPLHF.

The chain links TRBV28 to TRBJ2-5; 7 bases map to TRBD1. V lost 3 bases and J lost 4; bases outside the gene matches: 8. This CDR3 spans 15 amino acids. CDR1 is MDHEN and CDR2 is SYDVKM in the germline V gene. The CDR3 sequence is CASSFQGVDGETQYF. The CDR3, as DNA: TGTGCCAGCAGTTTTCAGGGGGTGGATGGAGAGACCCAGTACTTC.

The chain recombines TRBV4-2 with TRBJ2-1, with D perhaps assigned TRBD1 or TRBD2 (5 bases each). The CDR3 totals 14 residues. Per the germline V gene, CDR1 is LGHNA and CDR2 is YNFKEQ. Trimming removed 2 bases at V and 5 bases at J, with 10 bases between. CDR3 DNA sequence: TGTGCCAGCAGCCAACAGGGAGTCCACAATGAGCAGTTCTTC. Translated, it gives CASSQQGVHNEQFF.

The J gene is TRBJ2-5, the V gene TRBV9; D might be TRBD2 (5 bases). The CDR3 length is 16 residues. Deletions cut 2 bases from V and 2 bases from J, with 16 bases between. In germline, CDR1 is SGDLS, CDR2 YYNGEE. CDR3 coding DNA: TGTGCCAGCAGCGTTGACGAGGGCTACCTACAAGAGACCCAGTACTTC. Its translation is CASSVDEGYLQETQYF.

The chain links TRBV29-1 to TRBJ2-2; no firm D call. This CDR3 has 17 amino acids. Germline lookup yields CDR1 SQVTM and CDR2 ANQGSEA. The CDR3 protein is CRAIGRGLRANTGELFF. The DNA of the CDR3 is TGCAGGGCCATAGGTAGAGGCCTAAGAGCGAACACCGGGGAGCTGTTTTTT.

The rearrangement uses TRBV9 and TRBJ2-1; 7 bases agree with TRBD1. There are 16 residues in the CDR3. CDR1 SGDLS and CDR2 YYNGEE come from the germline V gene. After removal of 0 bases from V and 2 bases from J, the junction contained 5 bases not matched to a gene. CDR3 coding DNA: TGTGCCAGCAGCGTAGTCGGGACAGCGACCTACAATGAGCAGTTCTTC. Its protein is CASSVVGTATYNEQFF.

The chain is built from TRBV6-6 and TRBJ2-3, with 8 bases identical to TRBD2. This CDR3 has 15 residues. The junction had 7 bases not matched to a gene; V was cut back by 4 bases and J by 4 bases. CDR1 and CDR2 (germline): MNHNY, SVGAGI (reference sequence). DNA of the CDR3: TGTGCCAGCAGTTTCGGACTAGCTGATGCAGATACGCAGTATTTT. Amino acid sequence: CASSFGLADADTQYF.

Remarks on this clone: At one end the junction does not follow the germline gene, possibly because of a read error. The chain links TRBV6-2 or TRBV6-3 to TRBJ2-7, with 7 bases identical to TRBD2. Germline V lookup: CDR1 MNHEY, CDR2 SVGEGT. This CDR3 comprises 13 residues. CDR3 nucleotides: TGTGCCAGCAGTTACTCGCGGCAGCGGGAAGCAAGCTTC. Amino acids: CASSYSRQREASF.

This chain links TRBV4-1 with TRBJ1-2; D is perhaps TRBD1 (6 bases). This CDR3 is built from 14 residues. CDR1 MGHRA and CDR2 YSYEKL come from the germline V gene. Trimming removed 2 bases at V and 5 bases at J, with 12 bases between. The CDR3 nucleotides read TGCGCCAGCAGCCAAACCGGACAGATTTATGGCTACACCTTC. This codes for CASSQTGQIYGYTF.

This clone has only a few counts. The V and J genes are TRBV11-2 and TRBJ2-3; D is uncertain. Germline V lookup: CDR1 SGHAT, CDR2 FQNNGV. Deletions cut 5 bases from V and 0 bases from J, with 15 bases between. The CDR3 spans 16 residues. CDR3 protein: CASSPYGWGSTDTQYF. The CDR3 DNA reads TGTGCCAGCAGCCCCTACGGGTGGGGAAGCACAGATACGCAGTATTTT.

The gene calls are TRBV30 and TRBJ1-6; weak D call: TRBD1 (5 bases). The germline V gene encodes CDR1 GTSNPN and CDR2 SVGIG (reference sequence). V lost 4 bases and J 9 bases, leaving 19 bases between the germline ends. The CDR3 spans 15 residues. Here the CDR3 reads CAWIPGSRESSPLHF. The CDR3 DNA is TGTGCCTGGATCCCCGGAAGCAGGGAAAGTTCACCCCTCCACTTT.

V is TRBV28 and J is TRBJ2-7; 12 bases are a match to TRBD2. Germline V gene lookup returns CDR1 MDHEN and CDR2 SYDVKM. The length of the CDR3 is 14 residues. After removal of 4 bases from V and 7 bases from J, the junction contained 5 bases not matched to a gene. The CDR3 region is CASSSSGRAGEQYF. DNA of the CDR3: TGTGCCAGCAGTTCTAGCGGGAGGGCTGGGGAGCAGTACTTC.

This clone was seen once. This rearrangement joins TRBV28 to TRBJ2-7, with no clear D. CDR1 is MDHEN, CDR2 SYDVKM, per germline. V was trimmed by 6 bases and J by 10 bases, leaving 10 bases between them. The CDR3 is made up of 10 amino acids. The CDR3 sequence is CASRREFQYF. CDR3 sequence (DNA): TGTGCCAGCAGGCGAGAGTTTCAGTACTTC.

The V gene is TRBV6-6, the J gene TRBJ2-5; 15 bases align to TRBD2. Germline V gene sequence: CDR1 MNHNY, CDR2 SVGAGI (reference sequence). V gave up 10 bases and J gave up 4 bases; unmatched junction bases: 7. The CDR3 spans 15 residues. This CDR3 is CATGLAGGIGETQYF. The CDR3 nucleotides read TGTGCCACCGGACTAGCGGGAGGGATTGGAGAGACCCAGTACTTC.

The chain links TRBV2 to TRBJ2-2, with D maybe TRBD1 (5 bases). The germline V and J ends were trimmed by 0 bases and 4 bases, with 15 bases remaining between them. This CDR3 spans 17 amino acids. Germline CDR1 and CDR2: SNHLY and FYNNEI. DNA for the CDR3: TGTGCCAGCAGTGAAGCGTTGGGGCGGCCCACCACCGGGGAGCTGTTTTTT. It translates to CASSEALGRPTTGELFF.

The V call is TRBV29-1, the J call TRBJ1-2; the D is unclear. This CDR3 is built from 12 residues. The germline V and J ends were trimmed by 6 bases and 5 bases, with 13 bases remaining between them. CDR1 SQVTM and CDR2 ANQGSEA come from the germline V gene. The CDR3 DNA follows: TGCAGCGTCCTGGAGATACTATATGGCTACACCTTC. Protein sequence: CSVLEILYGYTF.

The gene calls are TRBV5-5 and TRBJ2-5; D is undetermined. Trimming left V 4 bases short and J 5 bases short, with 18 bases between. Per germline, CDR1 SGHKS and CDR2 YYEKEE (reference sequence). The length of the CDR3 is 15 residues. The CDR3 is CASSLGSRLGETQYF. The CDR3 DNA is TGTGCCAGCAGCCTGGGATCTCGGTTAGGGGAGACCCAGTACTTC.

This chain uses TRBV6-4 with TRBJ2-1, with D tentatively TRBD2 (5 bases). The CDR3 runs to 14 residues. V shed 6 bases and J shed 7 bases, with 16 bases lying between them. Looked up from germline, CDR1 is MRHNA and CDR2 is SNTAGT. The CDR3 nucleotides read TGTGCCAGCAGCCGCGGACTTTCGGGTAATGAGCAGTTCTTC. Protein sequence: CASSRGLSGNEQFF.

The V gene is TRBV19, the J gene TRBJ1-1, with 7 nucleotides matching TRBD1. This CDR3 comprises 13 residues. Germline V lookup: CDR1 LNHDA, CDR2 SQIVND (reference sequence). V shed 9 bases and J 3 bases; nucleotides not matched to a gene: 7. CDR3 nucleotide sequence: TGTGCCAGCGAACAGGGGAAGTACACTGAAGCTTTCTTT. Its protein is CASEQGKYTEAFF. The complete variable domain, with remaining parts taken from reference TRBV19 and TRBJ1-1, reads DGGITQSPKYLFRKEGQNVTLSCEQNLNHDAMYWYRQDPGQGLRLIYYSQIVNDFQKGDIAEGYSVSREKKESFPLTVTSAQKNPTAFYLCASEQGKYTEAFFGQGTRLTVV.